This T cell receptor beta chain came from a study of shared clonotypes between healthy human individuals. The wider study: Each donor's CD4 naive and CD4 memory cells filled three plates apiece, CD8 naive two, and CD8 memory one.

Those who donated, Caucasian adults without exception, all lived in Nashville, Tennessee. As to this clone: Its antigen remains unidentified.

Findings and caveats of the study: It was the few donors that limited the genetic and exposure-history diversity represented.

V dropped 5 bases and J dropped 4 bases, with 14 bases sitting between them. From germline, CDR1 is MDHEN and CDR2 SYDVKM. The CDR3 has 14 amino acids. Assay used: immunoSEQ multiplex PCR; TCRdb lists only in-frame clones, some missing. The data hold more than 550,000 clones, with just under 75% observed a single time. The receptor comes from a woman in her twenties or thirties in good health. The sample was memory CD4+ T cells sorted from blood. Subset given: CD45RA-negative fraction. The rearrangement links TRBV28 to TRBJ2-5; D possibly corresponds to TRBD2 (6 bases). The CDR3 region has the DNA TGTGCCAGCAGTAGCGGAGGGACGGGAGAGACCCAGTACTTC. It translates to CASSSGGTGETQYF. The entire variable domain, with the rest obtained from reference TRBV28 and TRBJ2-5, is as follows: DVKVTQSSRYLVKRTGEKVFLECVQDMDHENMFWYRQDPGLGLRLIYFSYDVKMKEKGDIPEGYSVSREKKERFSLILESASTNQTSMYLCASSSGGTGETQYFGPGTRLLVL.